The T cell receptor (beta chain) under discussion was sequenced for a study of blood T cell repertoires in COVID-19. Study overall: Material from acute and convalescent COVID-19 was sourced from the United States, Italy and Spain. The analysed material was cDNA or gDNA that came from T cells, B-cell-depleted T cells, or PBMCs.

Original analysis: Amplifying reference gene primers gave estimates of nucleated cell counts. Sequencing was performed with immunoSEQ multiplex PCR; in TCRdb, only in-frame clones are kept and a portion is missing. The DNA gave D and trimming, while V, J and clone size come from that table. Among around 200,000 clones listed, less than 90% were seen once. This clone was seen once. The ends were cut back, 1 base at V and 11 bases at J, with 11 bases in the middle. Germline assignment: CDR1 MNHNY and CDR2 SVGAGI (reference sequence). The CDR3 totals 12 residues. The chain is built from TRBV6-6 and TRBJ1-1, with unresolved D. This receptor was taken from a woman in her forties or fifties with acute or convalescent COVID-19. The sequenced sample consisted of peripheral blood. Here the CDR3 DNA reads TGTGCCAGCAGTTACTTGGGAGGGCGTGCTTTCTTT. Protein: CASSYLGGRAFF.